Below, one TCR beta chain is given with its context. TCRdb's copy holds only in-frame clones and misses some; the assay was immunoSEQ multiplex PCR. Of about 70,000 clones in the sample, 90% to 95% were seen once. This CDR3 has 16 residues. CDR1 is SGHTA and CDR2 is FQGTGA in the germline V gene. Unmatched junction bases numbered 9, after V lost 5 bases and J lost 5 bases. The source of the sample is a study of T cell changes during pregnancy in multiple sclerosis. This sequence was found in a female donor with multiple sclerosis, enrolled in a pregnancy study. The sample consisted of peripheral blood, taken in the third trimester of pregnancy. The J gene is TRBJ2-3, the V gene TRBV7-3, with TRBD2 identical over 11 bases. The CDR3 loop reads CASSPLSGGAGDTQYF. The CDR3 DNA reads TGTGCCAGCAGCCCCCTTAGCGGGGGGGCCGGAGATACGCAGTATTTT.